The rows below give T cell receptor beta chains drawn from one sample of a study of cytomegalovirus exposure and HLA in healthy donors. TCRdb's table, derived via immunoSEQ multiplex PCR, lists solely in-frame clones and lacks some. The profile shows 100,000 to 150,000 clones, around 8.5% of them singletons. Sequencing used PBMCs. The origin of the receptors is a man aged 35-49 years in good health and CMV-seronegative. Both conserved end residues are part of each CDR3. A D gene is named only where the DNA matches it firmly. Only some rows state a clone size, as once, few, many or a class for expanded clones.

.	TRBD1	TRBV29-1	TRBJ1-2	TGCAGCGTGGCCGGGACAGGGGTCTCTGGTGGCTACACCTTC	CSVAGTGVSGGYTF
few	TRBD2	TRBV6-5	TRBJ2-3	TGTGCCAGCAGTTACGGCGGGGGGGCCAATACGCAGTATTTT	CASSYGGGANTQYF
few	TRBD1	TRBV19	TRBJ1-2	TGTGCCAGTAGTTGGGACAGTAACTATGGCTACACCTTC	CASSWDSNYGYTF
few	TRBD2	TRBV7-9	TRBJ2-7	TGTGCCAGCAGCCCCGGGGGGGTTGAGCAGTACTTC	CASSPGGVEQYF
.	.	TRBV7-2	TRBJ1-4	TGTGCCAGCAGCCTGGGGGGACCTAATGAAAAACTGTTTTTT	CASSLGGPNEKLFF
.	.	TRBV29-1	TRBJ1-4	TGCAGCGTTGAGGTTCAGGGCGGCGAAAAACTGTTTTTT	CSVEVQGGEKLFF
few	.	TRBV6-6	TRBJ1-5	TGTGCCAGCAGTTACTACCCCACAGGTGGGATTCAGCCCCAGCATTTT	CASSYYPTGGIQPQHF
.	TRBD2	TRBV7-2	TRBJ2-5	TGTGCCAGCAGCTTAGGGGACGGGGGGGCAGAGACCCAGTACTTC	CASSLGDGGAETQYF
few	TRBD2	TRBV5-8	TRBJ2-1	TGTGCCAGCAGCATGACTAGCGGGGCGGGGAATGAGCAGTTCTTC	CASSMTSGAGNEQFF
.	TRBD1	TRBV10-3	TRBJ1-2	TGTGCCATTGGGGGACAGGGGGACTATGGCTACACCTTC	CAIGGQGDYGYTF
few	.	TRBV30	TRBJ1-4	TGTGCCTGGAGTGTGGGAGGGGTCTCTGAAAAACTGTTTTTT	CAWSVGGVSEKLFF
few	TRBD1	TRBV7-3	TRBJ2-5	TGTGCCAGCAGCCGGGACAGCCAAGAGACCCAGTACTTC	CASSRDSQETQYF
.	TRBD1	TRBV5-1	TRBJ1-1	TGCGCCAGCAGCTTGGGGACAGGGTTTGGCACTGAAGCTTTCTTT	CASSLGTGFGTEAFF
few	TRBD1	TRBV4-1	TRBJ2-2	TGCGCCAGCAGCCAAGTCCCCCGGACAGGGGCCTTTAACACCGGGGAGCTGTTTTTT	CASSQVPRTGAFNTGELFF
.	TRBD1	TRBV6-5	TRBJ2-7	TGTGCCAGCAGTTACCCGGGGACAGTCTGGCAGTACTTC	CASSYPGTVWQYF
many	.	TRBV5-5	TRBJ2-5	TGTGCCAGCAGCTTCCCGGGGGAGACCCAGTACTTC	CASSFPGETQYF
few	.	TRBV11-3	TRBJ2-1	TGTGCCAGCAGCAGGGACTCCCTCGGAGAGCAGTTCTTC	CASSRDSLGEQFF
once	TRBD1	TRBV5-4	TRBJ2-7	TGTGCCAGCAGCTACCGGACAGGGTCCTACGAGCAGTACTTC	CASSYRTGSYEQYF
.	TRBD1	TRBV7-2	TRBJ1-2	TGTGCCAGCAGCCCAGGGGGTTCCGGCTATGGCTACACCTTC	CASSPGGSGYGYTF
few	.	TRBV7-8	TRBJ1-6	TGTGCCAGCAGTCCTAAAAGGGGTAGCTCCTATAATTCACCCCTCCACTTT	CASSPKRGSSYNSPLHF
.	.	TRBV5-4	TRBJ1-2	TGTGCCAGCAGCCGGAAAACAGGGCACTATGGCTACACCTTC	CASSRKTGHYGYTF
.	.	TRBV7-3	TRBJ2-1	TGTGCCAGCAGCCCCCAATCGGCGGGTGAGCAGTTCTTC	CASSPQSAGEQFF
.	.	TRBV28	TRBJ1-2	TGTGCCAGCAGATACAGTAACTATGGCTACACCTTC	CASRYSNYGYTF
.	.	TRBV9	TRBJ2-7	TGTGCCAGCAGCGTAGGGGGTCGGACTATCAACGAGCAGTACTTC	CASSVGGRTINEQYF
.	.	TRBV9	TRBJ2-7	TGTGCCAGCAGCCCTTCCTCTACGGTCTACGAGCAGTACTTC	CASSPSSTVYEQYF
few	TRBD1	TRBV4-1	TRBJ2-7	TGCGCCAGCAGCCCAGGGACAGGGACCTACGAGCAGTACTTC	CASSPGTGTYEQYF